These 5 T cell receptor beta chains originate from one sample sequenced in a study of blood T cell repertoires in COVID-19. Using immunoSEQ multiplex PCR, the repertoire was profiled, and TCRdb retains in-frame clones only, with some absent. The table has approximately 53,000 clones, 75% to 85% seen once. Sequencing was done on a sample of peripheral blood. The receptors come from a woman aged 60-70 years with acute or convalescent COVID-19.

The rearrangement links TRBV5-6 to TRBJ2-7, with 10 bases aligning to TRBD2. V lost 0 bases and J lost 6; bases outside the gene matches: 6. Germline V gene sequence: CDR1 SGHDT, CDR2 YYEEEE. CDR3 length: 15 amino acids. CDR3 coding DNA: TGTGCCAGCAGCTTGGCTCCAGCGGGAGGGGCCGAGCAGTACTTC. The encoded protein is CASSLAPAGGAEQYF. Drawing the rest from reference TRBV5-6 and TRBJ2-7, the complete variable domain is DAGVTQSPTHLIKTRGQQVTLRCSPKSGHDTVSWYQQALGQGPQFIFQYYEEEERQRGNFPDRFSGHQFPNYSSELNVNALLLGDSALYLCASSLAPAGGAEQYFGPGTRLTVT.

The gene calls are TRBV5-8 and TRBJ2-5; 7 nucleotides match TRBD1. The germline CDR1 and CDR2 sequences are SGHTS and YDEGEE. The CDR3 sequence is 12 residues long. V was clipped by 6 bases and J by 4 bases; unmatched bases: 3. The DNA of the CDR3 is TGTGCCAGCACGCGACAGGGAGAGACCCAGTACTTC. This sequence encodes CASTRQGETQYF.

CDR3: CASSIWRGANYGYTF. CDR3 sequence (DNA): TGTGCCAGTAGTATATGGCGGGGCGCCAACTATGGCTACACCTTC. The chain has TRBV19 and TRBJ1-2; D possibly corresponds to TRBD1 (5 bases). From germline, CDR1 is LNHDA and CDR2 SQIVND (reference sequence). Trimming removed 2 bases from V and 2 bases from J, with 12 bases in between. This CDR3 spans 15 amino acids.

The rearrangement uses TRBV11-3 and TRBJ2-1; 9 bases match TRBD2. V shed 3 bases, J shed 5 bases, and the junction held 2 bases outside the gene matches. Per the germline V gene, CDR1 is SGHNT and CDR2 is YENEEA. CDR3 length: 14 residues. This CDR3 reads CASSFSGGDNEQFF. As DNA, the CDR3 is TGTGCCAGCAGCTTTAGCGGGGGAGACAATGAGCAGTTCTTC.

The chain combines TRBV5-6 with TRBJ1-1, with D maybe TRBD1 (6 bases). Trimming cost V 6 bases and J 6 bases, with 9 bases left between them. This CDR3 contains 11 residues. Germline loops: CDR1 SGHDT, CDR2 YYEEEE. In DNA form, the CDR3 reads TGTGCCAGCAACTCAGGGGCTGAAGCTTTCTTT. Amino acids: CASNSGAEAFF.